One and the same sample provided the 10 T cell receptor beta chains below, sequenced in a study of cytomegalovirus exposure and HLA in healthy donors. 60 Vbeta and 13 Jbeta primers were used in PCR. TCRdb's copy holds only in-frame clones and misses some; the assay was immunoSEQ multiplex PCR. The repertoire holds roughly 89,000 clones, with 70% to 90% as singletons. Specimen: PBMCs. The receptors were gathered from a man in his late teens or twenties in good health and CMV-seronegative.

CDR3 DNA: TGTGCCAGCAGCTCCTCAGGGGTTACTACCTACGAGCAGTACTTC. Its translation is CASSSSGVTTYEQYF. The gene calls are TRBV5-4 and TRBJ2-7; tentative D call: TRBD1 (6 bases). V lost 3 bases to trimming and J lost 2 bases, with 15 bases between them. From germline, CDR1 is SGHNT and CDR2 YYREEE (reference sequence). The CDR3 runs to 15 residues.

Note on this clone: One end of the junction does not line up with germline, which may come from a read error. The chain recombines TRBV7-9 with TRBJ1-2; no reliable D call. This CDR3 is 12 amino acids long. Germline values: CDR1 SEHNR, CDR2 FQNEAQ (reference sequence). Written as DNA, the CDR3 is TGTTCCAGCAGCTTAGAATCTCGGGGCTACACCTTC. Translation: CSSSLESRGYTF.

This chain connects TRBV6-1 to TRBJ2-2; TRBD1 matches at 8 bases. Germline trimming cut 4 bases from V and 1 base from J; bases unmatched to any gene: 5. The CDR3 covers 16 residues. Germline lookup yields CDR1 MNHNS and CDR2 SASEGT. The CDR3 region is CASSADRGRNTGELFF. The CDR3 DNA reads TGTGCCAGCAGTGCAGACAGGGGTCGGAACACCGGGGAGCTGTTTTTT.

The sample holds one count of this clone. V gene TRBV6-1 combines with J gene TRBJ2-5; D is uncertain. Germline lookup yields CDR1 MNHNS and CDR2 SASEGT. The CDR3 spans 13 residues. V was clipped by 1 base and J by 6 bases, with 9 bases between them. The DNA for the CDR3 is TGTGCCAGCAGTGAAGAGTACATAAAGACCCAGTACTTC. Translated: CASSEEYIKTQYF.

The chain carries TRBV20-1 and TRBJ1-1, with a weak D call TRBD1 (6 bases). The V and J ends lost 2 bases and 11 bases respectively, with 12 bases between them. The length of the CDR3 is 11 residues. Germline CDR1 is DFQATT and CDR2 is SNEGSKA (reference sequence). The CDR3 DNA reads as TGCAGTGCTAGACTGGGACACGTCGCTTTCTTT. Protein sequence: CSARLGHVAFF.

This chain uses TRBV2 with TRBJ2-3, with 10 positions matching TRBD1. The CDR3 spans 15 residues. CDR1 is SNHLY, CDR2 FYNNEI, per germline. With V trimmed by 7 bases and J by 1 base, 5 bases remained unmatched. CDR3 residues: CASMAGTGGTDTQYF. Here the CDR3 DNA reads TGTGCCAGCATGGCTGGGACAGGGGGCACAGATACGCAGTATTTT.

The rearrangement joins TRBV7-2 to TRBJ1-1, with TRBD1 identical over 8 bases. Germline trimming cut 6 bases from V and 8 bases from J; bases unmatched to any gene: 11. Germline assignment: CDR1 SGHTA and CDR2 FQGNSA. The CDR3 has 14 amino acids. The CDR3 here is CASRRVGTGAEAFF. CDR3 sequence (DNA): TGTGCCAGCAGGCGAGTCGGGACAGGAGCCGAAGCTTTCTTT.

The V call is TRBV6-5, the J call TRBJ1-3; no firm D call. The V gene lost 5 bases and the J gene lost 3 bases, with 11 bases spanning the gap. CDR3 size: 14 residues. Germline CDR1 MNHEY, CDR2 SVGAGI. CDR3: CASSRADNGNTIYF. In DNA, the CDR3 is TGTGCCAGCAGTCGAGCGGATAATGGAAACACCATATATTTT.

The gene calls are TRBV6-5 and TRBJ2-7, with TRBD2 identical over 15 bases. Trimming at V came to 8 bases and at J to 5 bases, leaving 4 bases not matched to a gene. This CDR3 region has 14 residues. Germline-derived CDR1 and CDR2 are MNHEY and SVGAGI. The CDR3 sequence: CASGTSGGLNEQYF. Here the CDR3 DNA reads TGTGCCAGCGGGACTAGCGGGGGGCTGAACGAGCAGTACTTC.

The V and J genes are TRBV7-3 and TRBJ2-3; the match to TRBD2 covers 8 bases. CDR3 length equals 15 residues. V gave up 5 bases and J gave up 0 bases; unmatched junction bases: 4. Germline lookup yields CDR1 SGHTA and CDR2 FQGTGA. CDR3 in amino acids: CASSPGGGSTDTQYF. In DNA, the CDR3 is TGTGCCAGCAGCCCAGGCGGGGGGAGCACAGATACGCAGTATTTT.